Listed below are T cell receptor beta chains from one sample, sequenced in a study of post-analysis software for immune sequencing data. TCRdb reprocessed the PCR reads via MiXCR and lists one record per CDR3 protein. In the table there are roughly 160,000 distinct CDR3 sequences, about 37% of which are singletons. The input for sequencing was blood, taken after autologous hematopoietic stem cell transplantation. These receptors were taken from a girl aged 10-17 years with multiple sclerosis. Both conserved end residues are part of each CDR3. D genes are given only for firm matches. For some rows the clone size is stated as once, few or many, or as a class when expanded; others skip it.

clone_size j_call d_call v_call cdr3_nt cdr3_aa
few TRBJ2-3 TRBD1 TRBV27 TGTGCCAGCAGACCTGGACAGGGGGTGGTTAGTACGCAGTATTTT CASRPGQGVVSTQYF
few TRBJ1-1 . TRBV4-2 TGTGCCAGCAGGATCGTGGGTGGGGGCACTGAAGCTTTCTTT CASRIVGGGTEAFF
few TRBJ2-3 TRBD2 TRBV20-1 TGCAGTGCTCCTTCACTAGCGGGAGGAGATACGCAGTATTTT CSAPSLAGGDTQYF
few TRBJ2-7 . TRBV4-2 TGTGCCAGCAGCTTTCGGACCCCTCCCTACGAGCAGTACTTC CASSFRTPPYEQYF
few TRBJ1-1 . TRBV4-1 TGCGCCAGCAGCCACCCAACGGGACCTCATACTGAAGCTTTCTTT CASSHPTGPHTEAFF
. TRBJ2-3 TRBD2 TRBV11-2 TGTGCCAGCAGCTTAGGACTAGCGGGATCAGATACGCAGTATTTT CASSLGLAGSDTQYF
. TRBJ2-5 . TRBV2 TGTGCCAGCAGTGAGGCCAGGGTTGAGACCCAGTACTTC CASSEARVETQYF
. TRBJ2-7 . TRBV20-1 TGCAGTGCTGATTTCCCCAGGGGATTCTCCTACGAGCAGTACTTC CSADFPRGFSYEQYF
few TRBJ2-2 TRBD2 TRBV7-7 TGTGCTAGCAGCCGGTTAGCGGGAGTGGACACCGGGGAGCTGTTTTTT CASSRLAGVDTGELFF
. TRBJ2-3 TRBD2 TRBV6-6 TGTGCCAGCAGTTACGCCGGCGGGGGGGCAAGGGATACGCAGTATTTT CASSYAGGGARDTQYF
. TRBJ2-7 TRBD2 TRBV18 TGTGCCAGCTCAGGGACTAGCGAGCCTCGGCAGTACTTC CASSGTSEPRQYF
many TRBJ2-7 . TRBV10-3 TGTGCCATCAGAGGGCAGGGCGGCTACGAGCAGTACTTC CAIRGQGGYEQYF
. TRBJ2-3 TRBD2 TRBV20-1 TGCAGTGCTGTGACTAGCGGGAGGACACGAGATACGCAGTATTTT CSAVTSGRTRDTQYF
. TRBJ2-7 . TRBV6-5 TGTGCCAGCAGTTACGAAACTTTGGGGGACGAGCAGTACTTC CASSYETLGDEQYF
few TRBJ1-5 TRBD1 TRBV20-1 TGCAGTGCTAGGGACCCCCTGGGACAGGGGTCAAATCAGCCCCAGCATTTT CSARDPLGQGSNQPQHF
few TRBJ2-5 TRBD1 TRBV10-3 TGTGCCATCAGTGAGTCGTTCACAGGGGGTAAAGAGACCCAGTACTTC CAISESFTGGKETQYF
. TRBJ2-5 . TRBV3-1 TGTGCCAGCAGCCAAGTTCTTGGGGCGCGTGTCTACAAGCAGTACTTC CASSQVLGARVYKQYF
many TRBJ1-5 . TRBV6-1 TGTGCCAGCAGTGAAGCGGGGCATAGCAATCAGCCCCAGCATTTT CASSEAGHSNQPQHF
few TRBJ2-1 TRBD1 TRBV29-1 TGCAGCGTAGCCGGGACAGGGGGTACCGTGGAGCAGTTCTTC CSVAGTGGTVEQFF
few TRBJ2-3 TRBD2 TRBV24-1 TGTGCCACCAGTGATCCATTTAGCGGGCGGAACATGGATACGCAGTATTTT CATSDPFSGRNMDTQYF
few TRBJ2-2 TRBD2 TRBV4-3 TGCGCCAGCAGCCAAGGACTAGCGGGAGGGCTTGGGAGTGGGGAGCTGTTTTTT CASSQGLAGGLGSGELFF
many TRBJ2-7 . TRBV7-2 TGTGCCAGCAGTCCCCGACAGAACTACGAGCAGTACTTC CASSPRQNYEQYF
many TRBJ2-5 TRBD2 TRBV15 TGTGCCACCAGCAAACGACTAGCGGGAGCAGAGACCCAGTACTTC CATSKRLAGAETQYF
. TRBJ2-7 TRBD2 TRBV28 TGTGCCAGCAGTTTACGGACTAGCGGGGGCCCTTCCTACGAGCAGTACTTC CASSLRTSGGPSYEQYF
. TRBJ2-1 TRBD2 TRBV6-2/TRBV6-3 TGTGCCAGCAGTTATCGGGGGGGCGGGAGAGCGAATGAGCAGTTCTTC CASSYRGGGRANEQFF
few TRBJ2-1 TRBD2 TRBV6-4 TGTGCCAGCAGTGAGGGCCCTAGCGGGGGCAATGAGCAGTTCTTC CASSEGPSGGNEQFF
. TRBJ2-7 TRBD2 TRBV6-2/TRBV6-3 TGTGCCAGCAGTACGGGACTACCAACCTACGAGCAGTACTTC CASSTGLPTYEQYF
. TRBJ2-5 TRBD2 TRBV12-3/TRBV12-4 TGTGCCAGCAGCGCAGGACTAGCGGGAGGGCCGGTCGCCCAAGAGACCCAGTACTTC CASSAGLAGGPVAQETQYF
once TRBJ1-2 . TRBV7-3 TGTGCCAGCAGCCCCGGGGGCGGTGATAACTATGGCTACACCTTC CASSPGGGDNYGYTF
few TRBJ1-2 . TRBV24-1 TGTGCCACCAGTGATTTGGAGACAGGATATGGCTACACCTTC CATSDLETGYGYTF
. TRBJ1-3 TRBD1 TRBV29-1 TGCAGCGTGTGGGACAGGGGGTCTGGAAACACCATATATTTT CSVWDRGSGNTIYF
few TRBJ2-3 . TRBV7-8 TGTGCCAGCAGCTTATATAGGGCAGGGCCCCAGTATTTT CASSLYRAGPQYF
few TRBJ2-5 . TRBV20-1 TGCAGTGCCCCTTTGACACGGGTTCAAGAGACCCAGTACTTC CSAPLTRVQETQYF
many TRBJ2-7 . TRBV6-5 TGTGCCAGCAGTTACTCGGGGGATACGGGCGAGCAGTACTTC CASSYSGDTGEQYF
few TRBJ1-2 . TRBV11-2 TGTGCCAGCAGCTTATCATACAGCCCCAACTATGGCTACACCTTC CASSLSYSPNYGYTF
. TRBJ1-5 . TRBV27 TGTGCCAGCGGAAGGGTTGCTCAGCCCCAGCATTTT CASGRVAQPQHF